These T cell receptor beta chains were read from a single sample in a study of cytomegalovirus exposure and HLA in healthy donors. Some clones are missing from TCRdb's copy, which holds only in-frame ones; the method was immunoSEQ multiplex PCR. The table has over 50,000 clones, around 83% seen once; the top ten hold 1.5% to 2%. Material for sequencing was PBMCs. The receptors shown here come from a man between 35 and 55 years old in good health and CMV-seronegative. Each CDR3 is given with its conserved first and last residue. A D gene is named only where the DNA matches it firmly. Expanded clones are given a class, and other clones once, few, many or no size at all.

D gene	V gene	clone size	J gene	CDR3 DNA	CDR3 protein
.	TRBV9	.	TRBJ1-1	TGTGCCAGCAGCGAGATGACAGGTCGTCAGGCTTTCTTT	CASSEMTGRQAFF
.	TRBV30	once	TRBJ1-2	TGTGCCTGGAGGCGGCCTGAGGTTGATGGCTACACCTTC	CAWRRPEVDGYTF
.	TRBV30	.	TRBJ1-1	TGTGCCTGGAGTGTACTGCTCGGGTTTGCTGAAGCTTTCTTT	CAWSVLLGFAEAFF
.	TRBV29-1	once	TRBJ2-2	TGCAGCGTTGTGGGCAGGGGCCGGACCGGGGAGCTGTTTTTT	CSVVGRGRTGELFF
.	TRBV4-3	.	TRBJ1-4	TGCGCCAGCAGCCAAGGACGGGGTAATAATGAAAAACTGTTTTTT	CASSQGRGNNEKLFF
.	TRBV6-5	once	TRBJ2-1	TGTGCCAGCAGTACCCAGGGGTTTTCCAATGAGCAGTTCTTC	CASSTQGFSNEQFF
.	TRBV13	.	TRBJ2-1	TGTGCCAGCAGCCAGGGTTCCAGGGCGAATGAGCAGTTCTTC	CASSQGSRANEQFF
TRBD2	TRBV28	.	TRBJ2-2	TGTGCCAGCAGTTTTCCAGCGGGGGGGCATGGGGAGCTGTTTTTT	CASSFPAGGHGELFF
TRBD2	TRBV11-2	.	TRBJ2-3	TGTGCCAGCAGCTTATTCGGGCGGGGGAGCACAGATACGCAGTATTTT	CASSLFGRGSTDTQYF
.	TRBV5-8	.	TRBJ2-2	TGTGCCAGCAGCTTTATCAGGGCTCCGAACACCGGGGAGCTGTTTTTT	CASSFIRAPNTGELFF
.	TRBV6-4	.	TRBJ2-3	TGTGCCAGCGGACTAGGGGGGCCCACAGATACGCAGTATTTT	CASGLGGPTDTQYF
TRBD1	TRBV25-1	.	TRBJ1-5	TGTGCCAGCAGTGCAACAGGGGGCCGGGGCAATCAGCCCCAGCATTTT	CASSATGGRGNQPQHF
.	TRBV11-3	.	TRBJ1-1	TGTGCCAGCAGCCCCACACAGGGTAGGAACACTGAAGCTTTCTTT	CASSPTQGRNTEAFF
TRBD1	TRBV4-1	.	TRBJ1-3	TGCGCCAGCAGCCATCCGGGACAGGGGAACACCATATATTTT	CASSHPGQGNTIYF
TRBD1	TRBV7-2	.	TRBJ2-7	TGTGCCAGCAGCTTAGCGGGACAGGGATCCTACGAGCAGTACTTC	CASSLAGQGSYEQYF
.	TRBV28	.	TRBJ1-4	TGTGCCAGCAATCAGGTCGCTAATGAAAAACTGTTTTTT	CASNQVANEKLFF
.	TRBV10-3	.	TRBJ2-3	TGTGCCATCAGCGAAACAGGTAGCACAGATACGCAGTATTTT	CAISETGSTDTQYF
.	TRBV7-2	.	TRBJ1-1	TGTGCCAGCAGCCCATCACGACAGTCTGCCGAAGCTTTCTTT	CASSPSRQSAEAFF
TRBD1	TRBV19	.	TRBJ1-2	TGTGCCAGTAGGCTCCCGGGACAGTACTATGGCTACACCTTC	CASRLPGQYYGYTF
.	TRBV28	.	TRBJ2-2	TGTGCCAGCAGTTGGTCAGGGACGAACACCGGGGAGCTGTTTTTT	CASSWSGTNTGELFF
TRBD1	TRBV12-5	.	TRBJ2-7	TGTGCTAGTGGTTTGGTGGACAGGAGCTCCTACGAGCAGTACTTC	CASGLVDRSSYEQYF
TRBD1	TRBV30	.	TRBJ1-6	TGTGCCTGGAGTGGGACAGGCCGGGATTCACCCCTCCACTTT	CAWSGTGRDSPLHF
.	TRBV9	.	TRBJ1-2	TGTGCCAGCACCAGGGACAACAACTATGGCTACACCTTC	CASTRDNNYGYTF
.	TRBV10-3	.	TRBJ2-3	TGTGCCATCAGTGAGTCGGGAAGGGGACAACGCACAGATACGCAGTATTTT	CAISESGRGQRTDTQYF
TRBD1	TRBV25-1	.	TRBJ1-5	TGTGCCAGCGGACAGGGGGCAAGTGATCAGCCCCAGCATTTT	CASGQGASDQPQHF
.	TRBV7-2	.	TRBJ1-2	TGTGCCAGCAGTGATGGAGCAAACAACTATGGCTACACCTTC	CASSDGANNYGYTF
TRBD1	TRBV29-1	.	TRBJ2-2	TGCAGCGTTGTGGGGACAGGGGTCACCGGGGAGCTGTTTTTT	CSVVGTGVTGELFF
.	TRBV15	.	TRBJ1-1	TGTGCCACCAGCAGAAATACGGGAACACAAGCTTTCTTT	CATSRNTGTQAFF
TRBD2	TRBV19	.	TRBJ2-1	TGTGCCAGTAGTTTCCTTCCCGGGACTAGCTCTTATAATGAGCAGTTCTTC	CASSFLPGTSSYNEQFF
.	TRBV7-2	once	TRBJ1-1	TGTGCCAGCAGCTTAGGCCTGGGCTTTGAAGCTTTCTTT	CASSLGLGFEAFF
.	TRBV6-1	.	TRBJ2-2	TGTGCCAGCAGTGAATGGGGGGCCGGGGAGCTGTTTTTT	CASSEWGAGELFF
TRBD2	TRBV7-9	once	TRBJ2-5	TGTGCCAGCAGCTTCGTTAGCGGGGGGCCATCAACACAGGGGACCCAGTACTTC	CASSFVSGGPSTQGTQYF
.	TRBV7-2	.	TRBJ1-1	TGTGCCAGCAGTGTGACAGTCTTAAGAATGAACACTGAAGCTTTCTTT	CASSVTVLRMNTEAFF
TRBD1	TRBV6-5	few	TRBJ1-1	TGTGCCAGCAGTTTCGGGACAGGGGGATTGAACACTGAAGCTTTCTTT	CASSFGTGGLNTEAFF
TRBD1	TRBV10-2	.	TRBJ2-5	TGCGCCAGCAGTAGACGGACAGGGGGCCCGGAGACCCAGTACTTC	CASSRRTGGPETQYF
.	TRBV5-6	.	TRBJ2-6	TGTGCCAACGAACGACAGGTTAAAGGCTCTGGGGCCAACGTCCTGACTTTC	CANERQVKGSGANVLTF
.	TRBV10-3	.	TRBJ1-1	TGTGCCATCAGTGAGTCCAGGGAAAGTTATGAAGGCACTGAAGCTTTCTTT	CAISESRESYEGTEAFF
TRBD1	TRBV5-4	.	TRBJ2-7	TGTGCCAGCAGCCTGGGCCCTGGGACAGGGGGCCACGAGCAGTACTTC	CASSLGPGTGGHEQYF
TRBD1	TRBV28	.	TRBJ1-2	TGTGCCAGCACCTCCGGGACAGGGAGGAGGGGCTCTAACTATGGCTACACCTTC	CASTSGTGRRGSNYGYTF
TRBD1	TRBV27	.	TRBJ2-1	TGTGCCAGCAGAGGGGGCCTCAATGAGCAGTTCTTC	CASRGGLNEQFF